This T cell receptor (beta chain) was recovered during a study of T cell repertoires in ileal Crohn's disease. Libraries were prepared by immunoSEQ multiplex PCR; TCRdb keeps only in-frame clonotypes and omits some of them. The table lists about 59,000 clones, around 90% of them singletons. The time point here: neoterminal ileum biopsy at postoperative endoscopy, about 6 months after surgery. V gave up 5 bases and J gave up 0 bases, with 19 bases separating them. CDR3 length equals 17 residues. Per the germline V gene, CDR1 is MDHEN and CDR2 is SYDVKM. The chain combines TRBV28 with TRBJ1-2; D is ambiguous. The TCR sequence derives from an adult with Crohn's disease. Sample: ileal tissue. The CDR3, as DNA: TGTGCCAGCAGTAGTAACAGCCCTTTACACCCTAACTATGGCTACACCTTC. Translated: CASSSNSPLHPNYGYTF.